The next 9 T cell receptor beta chains were all read from a single sample in a study of technical replicates of blood from a handful of donors (dated by TCRdb to 2016 to 2017). The library was produced with the immunoSEQ multiplex PCR assay. This is the immuneACCESS table as TCRdb keeps it, with only in-frame sequences that have V and J called. A part of the clones is gone; compared with another copy, unresolved V genes explain less than half, and the rest is unexplained. The sample has fewer than 100,000 clones on record, 89% of them singletons. The ten most abundant clones make up approximately 0.39% of the sample. Sequences were obtained from T cells isolated from PBMCs. All receptors derive from a human donor in good health.

The rearrangement joins TRBV6-5 to TRBJ1-1; D not resolved. The germline V and J ends were trimmed by 0 bases and 2 bases, with 13 bases remaining between them. This CDR3 region has 16 residues. Germline CDR1 MNHEY, CDR2 SVGAGI. CDR3 residues: CASSYSIQYRNTEAFF. Here the CDR3 DNA reads TGTGCCAGCAGTTACTCGATTCAGTATCGTAACACTGAAGCTTTCTTT.

The chain is built from TRBV5-4 and TRBJ1-2, with D uncertain. This CDR3 is 12 amino acids long. Germline loops: CDR1 SGHNT, CDR2 YYREEE (reference sequence). V shed 2 bases and J shed 10 bases, with 12 bases lying between them. CDR3 sequence (DNA): TGTGCCAGCAGCTTTGTACAGCTGGACTACACCTTC. This gives the protein CASSFVQLDYTF.

J is TRBJ1-2 and V is TRBV4-3, with TRBD1 identical over 7 bases. Germline CDR1 is LGHNA and CDR2 is YSLEER. This CDR3 has 14 residues. The V gene end was trimmed by 4 bases and the J gene end by 4 bases; junction bases not matched to a gene: 6. DNA for the CDR3: TGCGCCAGCAGCCGAGAAGGGGGCCTCTATGGCTACACCTTC. Protein sequence: CASSREGGLYGYTF.

This clone appeared a single time. The CDR3 nucleotides are TGTGCCAGCTCACCGCAGGGGTCAGAGACCCAGTACTTC. The encoded protein is CASSPQGSETQYF. V gene TRBV18 combines with J gene TRBJ2-5; tentative D call: TRBD1 (6 bases). Germline CDR1 KGHSH, CDR2 LQKENI. The CDR3 has 13 amino acids. Trimming pared 3 bases from V and 4 bases from J, leaving 9 bases between.

The genes are TRBV7-8 and TRBJ2-1, with 13 bases fitting TRBD2. There are 16 residues in the CDR3. Germline V gene lookup returns CDR1 SGHVS and CDR2 FQNEAQ. V was clipped by 5 bases and J by 2 bases; unmatched bases: 3. CDR3: CASSLTSGRPYNEQFF. DNA of the CDR3: TGTGCCAGCAGCCTGACTAGCGGGAGGCCCTACAATGAGCAGTTCTTC.

This clone has a single count. The chain employs TRBV18 and TRBJ2-1; D is ambiguous. Germline CDR1 and CDR2: KGHSH and LQKENI. The V and J ends lost 2 bases and 8 bases respectively, with 16 bases between them. This CDR3 is 15 amino acids long. The CDR3 nucleotides are TGTGCCAGCTCACCAGTTCAGGATAGTATTGATGAGCAGTTCTTC. Translation gives CASSPVQDSIDEQFF.

This clone has just one count. The V call is TRBV7-9, the J call TRBJ1-3; 8 nucleotides agree with TRBD1. Per germline, CDR1 SEHNR and CDR2 FQNEAQ (reference sequence). The CDR3 spans 17 residues. The trim removed 0 bases at V and 5 bases at J, leaving 9 bases unmatched. CDR3 nucleotides: TGTGCCAGCAGCTTAGCGGGGACAGGCGGTGGTAGAAACACCATATATTTT. It is translated as CASSLAGTGGGRNTIYF.

V and J are TRBV19 and TRBJ1-5; TRBD1 aligns across 9 bases. The CDR3 length is 18 residues. The V gene end was trimmed by 7 bases and the J gene end by 4 bases; junction bases not matched to a gene: 17. Germline loops: CDR1 LNHDA, CDR2 SQIVND (reference sequence). CDR3 coding DNA: TGTGCCAGTAAAAAGGGAACACAGGGGGCCACATTAAATCAGCCCCAGCATTTT. Encoded protein: CASKKGTQGATLNQPQHF. The variable domain in full, completed from reference TRBV19 and TRBJ1-5, reads DGGITQSPKYLFRKEGQNVTLSCEQNLNHDAMYWYRQDPGQGLRLIYYSQIVNDFQKGDIAEGYSVSREKKESFPLTVTSAQKNPTAFYLCASKKGTQGATLNQPQHFGDGTRLSIL.

V usage is TRBV5-1 and J usage is TRBJ2-7, with TRBD2 as a possible D gene (6 bases). The V gene's germline CDR1 is SGHRS and CDR2 YFSETQ. V dropped 2 bases and J dropped 2 bases, with 11 bases sitting between them. This CDR3 is built from 14 residues. The CDR3 sequence is CASSFEEGPYEQYF. As DNA, the CDR3 is TGCGCCAGCAGCTTCGAGGAGGGCCCCTACGAGCAGTACTTC.